This note documents a single T cell receptor beta chain sequence. Its antigen is unidentified. A single base separates this from a much larger clone, so it may be a read error. The entry originates in a study of T cells in Graves' hyperthyroidism and ophthalmopathy. Study-wide context: The authors collected peripheral blood at initial diagnosis, before any treatment. Study conclusions and caveats: Ophthalmopathy, which appeared later, was predicted by the model a median 6.5 months before onset.

RNA transcripts served as the template for amplifying TCR beta CDR3 regions. The HTBI set primed first-round TCR CDR3 RT-PCR. One entry per CDR3 protein, called by TCRdb with MiXCR from the multiplex PCR reads. This sample yields around 690,000 distinct CDR3 sequences, of which under 25% are seen a single time; roughly 30% belongs to the top ten. The germline V gene encodes CDR1 LGHDT and CDR2 YNNKEL (reference sequence). The CDR3 covers 14 residues. Clinical symptoms, serum thyroxine, TRAb, thyroid ultrasound and orbital computed tomography informed diagnoses. The sequenced material came from blood. The J gene is TRBJ2-7, the V gene TRBV3-1, with 8 bases identical to TRBD2. The TCR comes from a man between 25 and 39 years old with Graves' ophthalmopathy. CDR3 nucleotide sequence: TGTGCCGGCAGCCCCGTAGCGGGAACCTACGAGCAGTACTTC. This sequence encodes CAGSPVAGTYEQYF.